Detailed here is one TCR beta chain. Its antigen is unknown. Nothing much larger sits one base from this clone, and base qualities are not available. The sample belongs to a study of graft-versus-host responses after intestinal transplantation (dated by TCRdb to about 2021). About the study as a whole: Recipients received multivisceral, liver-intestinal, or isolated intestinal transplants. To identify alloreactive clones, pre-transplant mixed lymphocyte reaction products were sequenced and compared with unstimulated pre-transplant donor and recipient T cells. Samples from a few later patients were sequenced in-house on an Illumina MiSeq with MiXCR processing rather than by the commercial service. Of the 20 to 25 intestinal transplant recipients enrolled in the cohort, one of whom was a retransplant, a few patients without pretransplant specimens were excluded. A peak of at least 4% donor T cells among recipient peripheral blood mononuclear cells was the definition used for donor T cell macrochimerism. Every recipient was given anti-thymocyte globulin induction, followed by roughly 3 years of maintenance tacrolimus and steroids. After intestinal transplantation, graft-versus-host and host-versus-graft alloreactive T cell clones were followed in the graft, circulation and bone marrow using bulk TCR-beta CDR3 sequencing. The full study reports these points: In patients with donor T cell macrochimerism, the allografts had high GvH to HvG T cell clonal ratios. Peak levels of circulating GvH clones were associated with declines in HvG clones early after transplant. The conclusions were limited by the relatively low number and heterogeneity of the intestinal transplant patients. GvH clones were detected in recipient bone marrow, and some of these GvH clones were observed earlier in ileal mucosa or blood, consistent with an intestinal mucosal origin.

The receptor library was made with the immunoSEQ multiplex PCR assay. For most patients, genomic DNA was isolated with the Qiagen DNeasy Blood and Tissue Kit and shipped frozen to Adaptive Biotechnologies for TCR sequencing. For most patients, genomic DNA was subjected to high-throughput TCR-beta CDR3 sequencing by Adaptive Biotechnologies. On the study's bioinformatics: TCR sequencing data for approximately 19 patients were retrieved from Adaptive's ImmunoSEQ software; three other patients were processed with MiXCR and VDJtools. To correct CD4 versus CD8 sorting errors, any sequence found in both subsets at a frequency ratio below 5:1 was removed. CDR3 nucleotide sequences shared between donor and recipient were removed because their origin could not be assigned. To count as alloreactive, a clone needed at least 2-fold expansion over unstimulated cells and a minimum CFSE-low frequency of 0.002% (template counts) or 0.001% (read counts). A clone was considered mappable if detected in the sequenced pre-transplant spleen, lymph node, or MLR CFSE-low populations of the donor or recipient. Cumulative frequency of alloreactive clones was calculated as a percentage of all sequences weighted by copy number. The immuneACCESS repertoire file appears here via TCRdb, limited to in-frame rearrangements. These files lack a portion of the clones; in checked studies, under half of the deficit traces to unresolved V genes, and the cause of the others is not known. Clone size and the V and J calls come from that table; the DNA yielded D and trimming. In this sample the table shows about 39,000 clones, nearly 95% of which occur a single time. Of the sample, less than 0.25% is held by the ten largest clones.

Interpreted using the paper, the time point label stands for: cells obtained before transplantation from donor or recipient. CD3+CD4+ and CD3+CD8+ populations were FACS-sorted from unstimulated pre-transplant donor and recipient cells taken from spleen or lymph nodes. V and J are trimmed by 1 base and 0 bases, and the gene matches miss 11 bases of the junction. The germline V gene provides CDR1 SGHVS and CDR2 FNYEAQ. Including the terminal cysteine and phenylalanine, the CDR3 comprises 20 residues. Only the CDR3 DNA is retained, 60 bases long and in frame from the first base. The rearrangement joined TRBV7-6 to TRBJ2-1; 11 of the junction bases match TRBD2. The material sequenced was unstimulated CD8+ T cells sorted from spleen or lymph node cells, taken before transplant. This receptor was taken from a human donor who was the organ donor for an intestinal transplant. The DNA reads TGTGCCAGCAGCTTAGTCTGGTCTAGCGGGGGGCTGAGCTCCTACAATGAGCAGTTCTTC. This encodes CASSLVWSSGGLSSYNEQFF.